Listed below are T cell receptor beta chains from one sample, sequenced in a study of blood T cell repertoires in COVID-19. TCRdb's copy holds only in-frame clones and misses some; the assay was immunoSEQ multiplex PCR. The sample carries fewer than 200,000 clones, 75% to 90% recorded once. Sequenced material: peripheral blood. The receptors stem from a man in his sixties with acute or convalescent COVID-19. The CDR3 runs from the conserved cysteine through the conserved F or W. Fields, in order: V gene, CDR3 length, J gene, CDR3 protein.

TRBV5-4,14,TRBJ1-6,CASRPNRGNSPLHF
TRBV5-1,16,TRBJ2-1,CASSLGQGFFSDEQFF
TRBV6-6,13,TRBJ1-5,CAGGPGANQPQHF
TRBV4-1,15,TRBJ1-4,CASRLRQATNEKLFF
TRBV18,14,TRBJ2-7,CASSGYGTGGEQYF
TRBV24-1,16,TRBJ2-5,CATSDPVGQGQETQYF
TRBV29-1,12,TRBJ2-1,CSVPSQLAGQFF
TRBV13,15,TRBJ1-5,CASSSSRSLNQPQHF
TRBV5-1,15,TRBJ1-1,CASSLQAMRDTEAFF
TRBV30,10,TRBJ2-7,CAWGSNRQYF
TRBV6-5,15,TRBJ1-6,CASSRRDRGNSPLHF
TRBV30,16,TRBJ2-1,CAWSVGASGRLSEQFF
TRBV6-5,13,TRBJ2-1,CASSYRGYNEQFF
TRBV4-2,15,TRBJ2-7,CASSPRDRGRYEQYF
TRBV15,20,TRBJ2-1,CATSRAGTSGGVSSYNEQFF
TRBV6-5,13,TRBJ1-2,CASSTRQGYGYTF
TRBV2,15,TRBJ2-1,CASSESGTGVFEQFF
TRBV7-3,15,TRBJ2-1,CASSPLAGIYNEQFF
TRBV11-3,15,TRBJ2-1,CASSPRDRFSNEQFF
TRBV9,15,TRBJ2-1,CASSVEPSSYNEQFF
TRBV7-2,16,TRBJ1-3,CASSLGPVNSGNTIYF
TRBV5-5,14,TRBJ1-1,CASSWGGGNTEAFF
TRBV28,16,TRBJ2-7,CASSTASGGWSYEQYF
TRBV15,13,TRBJ2-1,CATSRDLSQGTFF
TRBV6-5,15,TRBJ1-2,CASSIALDYNYGYTF
TRBV10-3,14,TRBJ1-6,CAIKDRGDNSPLHF
TRBV7-2,13,TRBJ1-2,CASTPDRSYGYTF
TRBV28,16,TRBJ2-7,CASRSDRGFYYGEQYF
TRBV2,16,TRBJ2-3,CASSLLLAGGGDTQYF
TRBV5-1,14,TRBJ1-2,CASSSRQGRYGYTF
TRBV5-4,14,TRBJ2-2,CASRLAANTGELFF
TRBV6-9,16,TRBJ1-1,CASSYILGVGYTEAFF
TRBV5-1,12,TRBJ2-2,CASSQNTGELFF
TRBV6-2/TRBV6-3,15,TRBJ2-1,CASSLLAGGTNEQFF
TRBV4-2,13,TRBJ1-4,CASSQVLNEKLFF
TRBV10-3,13,TRBJ2-4,CAISLDRENIQYF
TRBV23-1,17,TRBJ2-1,CASSQITPGDQYNEQFF
TRBV6-1,14,TRBJ2-7,CASSESPGSDEQYF
TRBV3-1/TRBV3-2,12,TRBJ1-1,CASSHSRGEAFF
TRBV7-9,15,TRBJ1-2,CVTAGLKSPNYGYTF
TRBV11-2,13,TRBJ1-3,CASSIGQGNTIYF
TRBV29-1,14,TRBJ1-2,CSVELFGQAHGYTF
TRBV28,14,TRBJ1-6,CASRRDRQNSPLHF
TRBV6-5,13,TRBJ2-7,CASRRDRLDEQYF
TRBV7-8,14,TRBJ2-7,CASRPAAGTYEQYF
TRBV29-1,13,TRBJ1-5,CSVGQGNNQPQHF
TRBV6-5,16,TRBJ2-7,CASSYTGASNSYEQYF